This TCR beta chain came from a study of radiotherapy plus CTLA-4 blockade in lung cancer. The study, taken as a whole, reports: TCR clones from tumors expanded in blood after radiotherapy plus ipilimumab.

This clone was seen only once. Antigen unknown. Patients with chemo-refractory metastatic non-small-cell lung cancer received focal radiation plus CTLA-4 blockade with ipilimumab. CDR1 is SGDLS, CDR2 YYNGEE, per germline. The CDR3 contains 12 residues. Trimming shortened V by 3 bases and J by 4 bases, and 7 bases separated the two germline ends. Produced via immunoSEQ multiplex PCR; TCRdb's table is partial and in-frame only. The table records tens of thousands of clones, 70% to 90% of them present only once. The source material was peripheral blood, sampled from a patient treated with radiotherapy plus ipilimumab. J is TRBJ1-2 and V is TRBV9; TRBD1 is a possible D gene (5 bases). This sequence originates from a human donor with non-small cell lung cancer that progressed on radiotherapy plus ipilimumab. CDR3 nucleotides: TGTGCCAGCAGCGGAGGGGCCTATGGCTACACCTTC. This codes for CASSGGAYGYTF.